The rows below give T cell receptor beta chains drawn from one sample of a study of regulatory T cells in long-lasting Graves disease. TCRdb called the multiplex PCR reads again in MiXCR, with one record for every CDR3 protein. This sample yields around 450,000 distinct CDR3 sequences, of which 14% to 15% are seen a single time; 16% belongs to the top ten. These data were also filed under a second study, of T cells in Graves' hyperthyroidism and ophthalmopathy.

The sample was peripheral blood mononuclear cells (PBMCs), taken at new diagnosis, from a patient treated with antithyroid drugs. The receptors stem from a young woman with Graves disease. Both conserved end residues are part of each CDR3. A D gene is named only where the DNA matches it firmly. Some rows have no size entry. The others give once, few or many, or a class for an expanded clone.

d_call | j_call | v_call | clone_size | cdr3_nt | cdr3_aa
TRBD1 | TRBJ1-5 | TRBV6-1 | many | TGTGCCAGCAGGGACAGGGGCAATCAGCCCCAGCATTTT | CASRDRGNQPQHF
- | TRBJ1-1 | TRBV5-1 | many | TGCGCCAGCAGCTTTGACCCGCGAGTGACAGAGGGAAACACTGAAGCTTTCTTT | CASSFDPRVTEGNTEAFF
- | TRBJ2-3 | TRBV12-3/TRBV12-4 | many | TGTGCCAGCACGCTAGAAGTGTGGAGAGCTAGCACAGATACGCAGTATTTT | CASTLEVWRASTDTQYF
TRBD1 | TRBJ1-5 | TRBV7-9 | many | TGTGCCAGCAGCCGCGACAGGGTAGGGAGCAATCAGCCCCAGCATTTT | CASSRDRVGSNQPQHF
- | TRBJ2-4 | TRBV11-2 | many | TGTGCCAGCAGCTCCGGGACCAAAAACATTCAGTACTTC | CASSSGTKNIQYF
TRBD2 | TRBJ2-1 | TRBV7-9 | many | TGTGCCAGCAGCTCTTGGACTAGCGGGAGGGCAAACAATGAGCAGTTCTTC | CASSSWTSGRANNEQFF
- | TRBJ1-6 | TRBV18 | few | TGTGCCAGCTCACCGTACAGGGAGCCCGCCGAATATTCACCCCTCCACTTT | CASSPYREPAEYSPLHF
- | TRBJ1-3 | TRBV5-1 | many | TGCGCCAGCAGCTTGGAAGGGGGCTCTGGAAACACCATATATTTT | CASSLEGGSGNTIYF
TRBD2 | TRBJ2-1 | TRBV27 | few | TGTGCCAGCAGTTCGCGGGAGACGAGCTCCTACAATGAGCAGTTCTTC | CASSSRETSSYNEQFF
- | TRBJ2-2 | TRBV27 | few | TGTGCCAGCAAACCAGTCAATACCGGGGAGCTGTTTTTT | CASKPVNTGELFF
- | TRBJ2-1 | TRBV6-5 | few | TGTGCCAGCAGTTATCAGTCAGGGTACGGGGGCTCCTACAATGAGCAGTTCTTC | CASSYQSGYGGSYNEQFF
- | TRBJ1-4 | TRBV18 | few | TGTGCCAGCTCACCTTGGGACGGCGGACCTAATGAAAAACTGTTTTTT | CASSPWDGGPNEKLFF
TRBD2 | TRBJ2-5 | TRBV7-9 | many | TGTGCCAGCAGCTCCCCGGGACTAGCGGGGCAAGAGACCCAGTACTTC | CASSSPGLAGQETQYF
TRBD2 | TRBJ2-3 | TRBV18 | many | TGTGCCAGCTCACCTCGGACTAGCGGGAACACAGATACGCAGTATTTT | CASSPRTSGNTDTQYF
- | TRBJ2-7 | TRBV12-3/TRBV12-4 | - | TGTGCCAGCAGTTTGTCGCAATACGAGCAGTACTTC | CASSLSQYEQYF
TRBD1 | TRBJ2-1 | TRBV29-1 | - | TGCAGCGTTGTAGCGGACAGGGTATTCTTC | CSVVADRVFF
TRBD1 | TRBJ2-3 | TRBV4-1 | few | TGCGCCAGAATCAGGGGGAGAGATCCAGATACGCAGTATTTT | CARIRGRDPDTQYF
- | TRBJ2-7 | TRBV12-3/TRBV12-4 | many | TGTGCCAGCAGTTTATCATGGAGACCCGACTACGAACAGTACTTC | CASSLSWRPDYEQYF
- | TRBJ2-6 | TRBV6-1 | - | TGTGCCAGCAGTGAAGTCACAGGCCGGCCGGCGGCCAACGTCCTGACTTTC | CASSEVTGRPAANVLTF
TRBD2 | TRBJ2-5 | TRBV27 | many | TGTGCCAGCACCCCAGCGGGGGGCGTGGAGACCCAGTACTTC | CASTPAGGVETQYF
TRBD1 | TRBJ1-5 | TRBV5-1 | many | TGCGCCAGCAGCTATGGGACAGGGAGCAATCAGCCCCAGCATTTT | CASSYGTGSNQPQHF
TRBD2 | TRBJ2-7 | TRBV3-1 | - | TGTGCCAGCAGCCCCGGTACGCGGGAGCCCAACGAGCAGTACTTC | CASSPGTREPNEQYF
- | TRBJ2-3 | TRBV9 | many | TGTGCCAGCAGCGTAGACCACCGGGGTAGCTCGATAGCAGATACGCAGTATTTT | CASSVDHRGSSIADTQYF
TRBD1 | TRBJ2-1 | TRBV18 | - | TGTGCCAGCTCACTACAGGGGGCCTCCGAGCAGTTCTTC | CASSLQGASEQFF
- | TRBJ2-7 | TRBV7-2 | - | TGTGCCAGCGGACATCCCCGAACCGAGCAGTACTTC | CASGHPRTEQYF
- | TRBJ2-7 | TRBV6-5 | - | TGTGCCAGCAGTTACTCGGCAGGCGGCTCTTACGAGCAGTACTTC | CASSYSAGGSYEQYF
- | TRBJ2-5 | TRBV19 | few | TGTGCCAGTAGTATGTGGCAGCAGGTTGAAGAGACCCAGTACTTC | CASSMWQQVEETQYF
- | TRBJ2-2 | TRBV9 | many | TGTGCCAGCAGTCAGGAGGGCGGGGAGCTGTTTTTT | CASSQEGGELFF
- | TRBJ2-3 | TRBV11-2 | - | TGTGCCAGCAGCTTATTTCTGCCCACAGATACGCAGTATTTT | CASSLFLPTDTQYF
- | TRBJ2-1 | TRBV7-9 | many | TGTGCCAGCAGCTTAGCTGTTAACAATGAGCAGTTCTTC | CASSLAVNNEQFF
- | TRBJ1-5 | TRBV10-3 | few | TGTGCCATCCGCTCACAGGGCAGCAATCAGCCCCAGCATTTT | CAIRSQGSNQPQHF
- | TRBJ2-7 | TRBV7-3 | many | TGTGCCAGCAGCTTAAAGGGCGGCTACGAGCAGTACTTC | CASSLKGGYEQYF
- | TRBJ2-5 | TRBV6-2/TRBV6-3 | many | TGTGCCAGCAGTTCGAGGACCCAGTACTTC | CASSSRTQYF
TRBD1 | TRBJ2-2 | TRBV6-1 | - | TGTGCCAGCAGACACAGAAGACAGGGGCATGCCGGGGAGCTGTTTTTT | CASRHRRQGHAGELFF
- | TRBJ2-1 | TRBV28 | many | TGTGCCAGCAGTTTGGCGCCTCGACGTGGGGAGCAGTTCTTC | CASSLAPRRGEQFF
TRBD1 | TRBJ1-1 | TRBV14 | many | TGTGCCAGCAGCGCCTGGACAGGGAGTGAAGCTTTCTTT | CASSAWTGSEAFF
- | TRBJ1-1 | TRBV10-3 | many | TGTGCCACCGTAGGCCACCCAGACACTGAAGCTTTCTTT | CATVGHPDTEAFF
- | TRBJ2-5 | TRBV27 | many | TGTGCCAGCAGTTTCCTAGGGAGGTTTGGTGAGACCCAGTACTTC | CASSFLGRFGETQYF
- | TRBJ1-5 | TRBV6-1 | - | TGTGCCAGCAGTGAAGCCCCGAGGCATCAGCCCCAGCATTTT | CASSEAPRHQPQHF
- | TRBJ2-7 | TRBV11-2 | - | TGTGCCAGCAGCCCCCAGACTAAATTGATGGCGTGGGAGCAGTACTTC | CASSPQTKLMAWEQYF
- | TRBJ2-3 | TRBV11-2 | many | TGTGCCAGCAGCCCAATGGATACGCAGTATTTT | CASSPMDTQYF
- | TRBJ1-1 | TRBV30 | many | TGTGCCTGGAGTAGGGAACGGAGTGAAGCTTTCTTT | CAWSRERSEAFF
- | TRBJ2-7 | TRBV20-1 | many | TGCAGTGCCGGCCCCAGGGATACCTACGAGCAGTACTTC | CSAGPRDTYEQYF